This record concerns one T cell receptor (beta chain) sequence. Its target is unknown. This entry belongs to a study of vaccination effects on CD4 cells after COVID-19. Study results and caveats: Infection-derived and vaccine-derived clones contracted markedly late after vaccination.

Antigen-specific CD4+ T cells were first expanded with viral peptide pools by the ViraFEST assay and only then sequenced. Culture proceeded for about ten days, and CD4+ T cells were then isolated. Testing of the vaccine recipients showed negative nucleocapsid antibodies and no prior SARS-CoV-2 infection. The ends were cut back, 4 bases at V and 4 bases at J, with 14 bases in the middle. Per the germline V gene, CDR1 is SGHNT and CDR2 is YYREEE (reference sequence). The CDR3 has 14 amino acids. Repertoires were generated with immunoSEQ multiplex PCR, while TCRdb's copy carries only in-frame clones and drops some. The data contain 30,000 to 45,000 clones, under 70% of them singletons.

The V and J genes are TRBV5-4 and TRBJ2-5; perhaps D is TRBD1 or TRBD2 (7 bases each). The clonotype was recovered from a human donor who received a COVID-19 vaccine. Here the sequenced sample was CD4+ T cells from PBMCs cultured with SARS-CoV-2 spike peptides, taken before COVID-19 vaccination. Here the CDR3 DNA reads TGTGCCAGCAGCCCCACAGGGGAGGGAGAGACCCAGTACTTC. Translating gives CASSPTGEGETQYF.